A selection of T cell receptor beta chains follows, all from one sample in a study of vaccination and CD4 T cells after COVID-19. What these receptors recognize is not known. TCRdb independently ran MiXCR on the PCR reads; one entry per CDR3 protein. The sample lists almost 15,000 distinct CDR3 sequences, about 30% seen once, with about 17% in the top ten. The sample was cultured CD4+ T cells from blood. All receptors come from a human donor with COVID-19. Both conserved end residues are trimmed from each CDR3. The D gene is left open where the match is weak.

d_gene | j_gene | v_gene | CDR3aa
TRBD2 | TRBJ2-3 | TRBV11-1 | ASSLAAASTDTQY
TRBD1 | TRBJ2-3 | TRBV20-1 | SARPPGTGASDTQY
- | TRBJ1-6 | TRBV7-2 | ASSLEGSYNSPLH
- | TRBJ1-2 | TRBV20-1 | SARTVNGYT
- | TRBJ1-5 | TRBV7-2 | ASSLAVGRQPQH
- | TRBJ1-5 | TRBV24-1 | ATSDERGQPQH
TRBD2 | TRBJ2-5 | TRBV5-4 | ASSLIGRGGGEETQY
- | TRBJ2-7 | TRBV11-3 | ASSLAGAYYEQY
- | TRBJ2-3 | TRBV9 | ANSVDRTRGNTDTQY
TRBD2 | TRBJ2-7 | TRBV23-1 | ASSHGTSGVVSYEQY
- | TRBJ2-3 | TRBV20-1 | SAREQGSTDTQY
- | TRBJ2-2 | TRBV9 | ASSVTGTRGYTGELF
- | TRBJ1-2 | TRBV12-3/TRBV12-4 | ASRPPGYNNYGYT
- | TRBJ2-1 | TRBV7-3 | ASSLTRVGRPGPHNEQF
- | TRBJ2-2 | TRBV19 | ASSISGWGHVTGELF
TRBD2 | TRBJ2-5 | TRBV7-2 | ASSLGRLVAGGRKNQETQY
- | TRBJ1-1 | TRBV5-4 | ASSPMGTTEAF
TRBD1 | TRBJ2-2 | TRBV12-3/TRBV12-4 | ASSPTGALYTGELF
TRBD1 | TRBJ1-1 | TRBV12-5 | ASGLTRTGGTEAF
- | TRBJ2-7 | TRBV27 | ASSLLGPSYEQY
- | TRBJ2-3 | TRBV6-1 | ASRSRSTDTQY
- | TRBJ2-5 | TRBV11-2 | ASSFNKGLKETQY
TRBD1 | TRBJ1-1 | TRBV27 | ASSWDRRRNTEAF
- | TRBJ1-5 | TRBV19 | ASADNSNQPQH
TRBD1 | TRBJ1-1 | TRBV11-2 | ASSSRQGDTEAF
TRBD1 | TRBJ1-4 | TRBV2 | ASSDETGNEKLF
TRBD1 | TRBJ2-7 | TRBV4-2 | ASSQDARTGGYEQY
- | TRBJ2-3 | TRBV4-1 | ASSQAAGRADTQY
TRBD1 | TRBJ1-3 | TRBV6-5 | ASSSLGQGAGNTIY
- | TRBJ2-3 | TRBV5-1 | ASSLRGGGDTQY
- | TRBJ1-1 | TRBV5-8 | ASSPTRGAGTF
TRBD2 | TRBJ2-7 | TRBV4-2 | ASSQPVAGPGEQY
- | TRBJ1-2 | TRBV28 | ASSTNLGRVLDRYGYT
- | TRBJ1-5 | TRBV5-6 | ASSSYGSLNQPQH
TRBD1 | TRBJ1-5 | TRBV20-1 | SAREGQGSQPQH
TRBD1 | TRBJ2-5 | TRBV12-3/TRBV12-4 | ASSLGRGQETQY
TRBD1 | TRBJ1-6 | TRBV30 | AWSVKGQNSPLH
- | TRBJ1-1 | TRBV5-1 | ASSRDPPNTEAF
- | TRBJ2-5 | TRBV2 | ASRGRRGGGGPQETQY
- | TRBJ2-3 | TRBV19 | ASTSGHTDTQY
TRBD1 | TRBJ2-7 | TRBV7-2 | ASSLAGQAYEQY
- | TRBJ1-6 | TRBV6-1 | ASRLNTNWVYNSPLH
- | TRBJ1-2 | TRBV25-1 | ASSPPPSSGNYGYT
TRBD1 | TRBJ1-2 | TRBV30 | AWSYRGLGGYT
- | TRBJ2-4 | TRBV18 | ASSPSGADIQY